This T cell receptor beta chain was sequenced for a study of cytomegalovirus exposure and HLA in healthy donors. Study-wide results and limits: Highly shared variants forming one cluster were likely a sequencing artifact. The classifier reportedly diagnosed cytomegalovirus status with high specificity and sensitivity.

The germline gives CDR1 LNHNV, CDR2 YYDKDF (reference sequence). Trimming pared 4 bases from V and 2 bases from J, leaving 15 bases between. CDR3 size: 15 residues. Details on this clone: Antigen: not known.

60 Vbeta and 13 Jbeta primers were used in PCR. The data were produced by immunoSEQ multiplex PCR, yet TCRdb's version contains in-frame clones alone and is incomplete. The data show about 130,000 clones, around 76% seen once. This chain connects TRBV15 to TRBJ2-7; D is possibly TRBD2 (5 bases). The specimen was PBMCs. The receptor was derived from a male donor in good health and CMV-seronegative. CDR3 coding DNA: TGTGCCACCAGCACCCGGAGGAGTTTTCCCTACGAGCAGTACTTC. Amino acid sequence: CATSTRRSFPYEQYF.